The clone carrying this TCR beta chain appeared a single time. Its specificity is not known. The data belong to a study of regulatory T cells in long-lasting Graves disease. Construction of TCR beta libraries relied on iRepertoire HTBI primers and on Arm-PCR targeting CDR3 regions. MiXCR was run by TCRdb on the multiplex PCR reads, yielding one entry per CDR3 protein. In the table there are around 450,000 distinct CDR3 sequences, roughly a fifth of which are singletons. The V gene's germline CDR1 is SGHRS and CDR2 YFSETQ. Trimming removed 1 base at V and 6 bases at J, with 12 bases between. CDR3 length equals 14 residues. General study results and limits: Researchers reported studying only peripheral blood, not thyroid tissue. TCR diversity was lower in persistent than newly diagnosed Graves' disease. Sample size was small, which may have lowered accuracy.

Time point specified: persistent/refractory GD, antithyroid drugs over 5 years with positive TRAb. There was RNA extracted from PBMCs, and the TCR library was made from it. The clonotype was recovered from a female donor with Graves disease. The material sequenced was peripheral blood mononuclear cells (PBMCs), taken when the disease was refractory, from a patient treated with antithyroid drugs. V and J are TRBV5-1 and TRBJ2-3, with D perhaps matching TRBD2 (6 bases). For the CDR3, the DNA is TGCGCCAGCAGCTTGCCGGGACTGATCGATACGCAGTATTTT. Translation: CASSLPGLIDTQYF. Variable domain in full (rest from reference TRBV5-1 and TRBJ2-3): KAGVTQTPRYLIKTRGQQVTLSCSPISGHRSVSWYQQTPGQGLQFLFEYFSETQRNKGNFPGRFSGRQFSNSRSEMNVSTLELGDSALYLCASSLPGLIDTQYFGPGTRLTVL.